These 28 T cell receptor beta chains were all obtained from the same sample, sequenced in a study of identical twins. One entry per CDR3 protein results from TCRdb running MiXCR on the 5' RACE reads. This sample yields more than 250,000 distinct CDR3 sequences, of which under 9.5% are seen a single time; more than 2% belongs to the top ten. These data were also filed under a second study, of yellow fever vaccine responses in identical twins.

Sequences were obtained from memory (CD45RO+) T cells sorted from blood. Receptor source: a woman aged 18-30 years in good health.

This clonotype was detected once. The chain combines TRBV28 with TRBJ2-7; D may correspond to TRBD1 or TRBD2 (6 bases each). V lost 6 bases to trimming and J lost 7 bases, with 25 bases between them. The CDR3 has 16 amino acids. Germline assignment: CDR1 MDHEN and CDR2 SYDVKM. This chain's CDR3 is CASSLQGWGEDGEQYF. CDR3 DNA: TGTGCCAGCAGCTTACAGGGTTGGGGGGAAGATGGAGAGCAGTACTTC.

Details on this clonotype: A much more abundant neighbour one base away suggests this may be a read error. The chain has TRBV20-1 and TRBJ2-1; D possibly corresponds to TRBD2 (7 bases). Germline CDR1 is DFQATT and CDR2 is SNEGSKA (reference sequence). This CDR3 has 16 amino acids. The CDR3 DNA reads TGCTGTGCTAGAGATCTTGCGGGGGCATTATACAATGAGCAGTTCTTC. This gives the protein CCARDLAGALYNEQFF.

This clonotype was observed many times. The V and J genes are TRBV5-1 and TRBJ2-2; 10 bases agree with TRBD2. CDR1 SGHRS and CDR2 YFSETQ come from the germline V gene. The CDR3 runs to 16 residues. The trim removed 3 bases at V and 7 bases at J, leaving 9 bases unmatched. CDR3 in DNA: TGCGCCAGCAGCTCGATGCTAGCGGGGGCCCACGGGGAGCTGTTTTTT. It encodes CASSSMLAGAHGELFF.

A few counts support this clonotype. The genes are TRBV15 and TRBJ1-1, with D maybe TRBD1 (5 bases). This CDR3 region has 11 residues. V was trimmed by 11 bases and J by 1 base, leaving 8 bases between them. The germline CDR1 and CDR2 sequences are LNHNV and YYDKDF (reference sequence). The CDR3 protein is CAGHRNTEAFF. CDR3 in DNA: TGTGCCGGACATAGGAACACTGAAGCTTTCTTT.

This clonotype was counted only a few times. The chain links TRBV11-2 to TRBJ1-5; D is unclear. Germline-derived CDR1 and CDR2 are SGHAT and FQNNGV. The CDR3 sequence is 12 residues long. V was trimmed by 5 bases and J by 5 bases, leaving 7 bases between them. CDR3 sequence reads: CASSTMDQPQHF. The CDR3 region has the DNA TGTGCCAGCAGCACCATGGATCAGCCCCAGCATTTT.

The table lists this clonotype with many counts. The CDR3 DNA sequence: TGCAGTGCTAGAGATCTAGCGGGAGAGGCCTACGAGCAGTACTTC. Amino acid sequence: CSARDLAGEAYEQYF. The gene calls are TRBV20-1 and TRBJ2-7; 10 bases are a match to TRBD2. With 0 bases clipped from V and 2 bases from J, the junction kept 4 bases outside the gene matches. The CDR3 totals 15 residues. The germline gives CDR1 DFQATT, CDR2 SNEGSKA (reference sequence).

The chain couples TRBV4-1 to TRBJ2-1; unclear D gene. The CDR3 runs 15 residues. The germline gives CDR1 MGHRA, CDR2 YSYEKL. V was cut by 2 bases and J by 4 bases, with 12 bases left in between. CDR3 sequence reads: CASSQLSLPYNEQFF. The CDR3 region has the DNA TGCGCCAGCAGCCAACTTAGTCTCCCTTACAATGAGCAGTTCTTC.

This clonotype turned up a few times. The chain joins TRBV15 to TRBJ2-5; 10 nucleotides match TRBD1. This CDR3 has 19 residues. CDR1 is LNHNV and CDR2 is YYDKDF in the germline V gene (reference sequence). The trim removed 5 bases at V and 5 bases at J, leaving 20 bases unmatched. This CDR3 reads CATSSGDGTGVPPWETQYF. CDR3 in DNA: TGTGCCACCAGCTCCGGGGACGGGACAGGGGTTCCTCCATGGGAGACCCAGTACTTC.

This chain joins TRBV6-5 and TRBJ2-5; D gene unclear. Germline V gene data show CDR1 as MNHEY and CDR2 as SVGAGI. V lost 5 bases and J lost 3, with 13 bases in between. This CDR3 is 14 amino acids long. This CDR3 is CASSNEPGKETQYF. Here the CDR3 DNA reads TGTGCCAGCAGTAACGAGCCAGGAAAAGAGACCCAGTACTTC.

The chain is built from TRBV5-6 and TRBJ2-1; tentatively, D is TRBD2 (5 bases). V was trimmed by 0 bases and J by 8 bases, leaving 15 bases between them. The CDR3 consists of 15 residues. Looked up from germline, CDR1 is SGHDT and CDR2 is YYEEEE. CDR3 coding DNA: TGTGCCAGCAGCTTGGGACAACTACTAGACGATGAGCAGTTCTTC. It specifies CASSLGQLLDDEQFF.

This clonotype was observed at least ten times. The rearrangement links TRBV5-1 to TRBJ2-7; unclear D gene. The CDR3 has 14 residues. The germline CDR1 and CDR2 sequences are SGHRS and YFSETQ. Trimming removed 0 bases at V and 5 bases at J, with 12 bases between. The CDR3 DNA reads TGCGCCAGCAGCTTGGGGACCTTCATGAACGAGCAGTACTTC. It specifies CASSLGTFMNEQYF. The full variable domain, in which reference TRBV5-1 and TRBJ2-7 provide the parts outside the CDR3, is KAGVTQTPRYLIKTRGQQVTLSCSPISGHRSVSWYQQTPGQGLQFLFEYFSETQRNKGNFPGRFSGRQFSNSRSEMNVSTLELGDSALYLCASSLGTFMNEQYFGPGTRLTVT.

The chain couples TRBV6-5 to TRBJ2-1; 7 bases fit TRBD2. The CDR3 has 15 amino acids. Germline V CDR1 and CDR2: MNHEY, SVGAGI. With V trimmed by 1 base and J by 5 bases, 5 bases remained unmatched. Here the CDR3 reads CASSYWGGGDNEQFF. DNA of the CDR3: TGTGCCAGCAGTTACTGGGGGGGTGGAGACAATGAGCAGTTCTTC.

This clonotype was seen a few times. This chain uses TRBV2 with TRBJ2-2, with D tentatively TRBD2 (5 bases). Germline loops: CDR1 SNHLY, CDR2 FYNNEI. The V and J ends lost 6 bases and 4 bases respectively, with 18 bases between them. The CDR3 has 16 residues. The CDR3 nucleotides read TGTGCCAGCAGGGTAAACCGGGCCGAGGGCACCGGGGAGCTGTTTTTT. This gives the protein CASRVNRAEGTGELFF.

This sequence joins TRBV5-1 and TRBJ2-2; 9 nucleotides align to TRBD1. This CDR3 has 16 residues. Germline assignment: CDR1 SGHRS and CDR2 YFSETQ. J was trimmed by 0 bases and V by 4 bases; bases with no gene match: 4. DNA for the CDR3: TGCGCCAGCAGCCCCGGACAGGGGCCGAACACCGGGGAGCTGTTTTTT. Translation: CASSPGQGPNTGELFF.

This clonotype has more than one count but fewer than ten. V gene TRBV20-1 combines with J gene TRBJ2-1; 11 bases are shared with TRBD2. The CDR3 is 17 amino acids. Germline CDR1 reads DFQATT; CDR2 reads SNEGSKA (reference sequence). The trim removed 3 bases at V and 2 bases at J, leaving 9 bases unmatched. The CDR3 is CSARGPGLAVTYNEQFF. DNA of the CDR3: TGCAGTGCTAGGGGACCGGGACTAGCGGTCACCTACAATGAGCAGTTCTTC.

This clonotype was recorded a few times. The chain links TRBV20-1 to TRBJ2-3, with D unclear. The V gene lost 3 bases and the J gene lost 0 bases, with 4 bases spanning the gap. Germline V CDR1 and CDR2: DFQATT, SNEGSKA (reference sequence). The CDR3 loop spans 12 amino acids. The chain's CDR3 is CSASYSTDTQYF. The CDR3 nucleotides read TGCAGTGCTAGTTATAGCACAGATACGCAGTATTTT.

This clonotype was counted many times. V gene TRBV3-1 combines with J gene TRBJ2-1; TRBD2 might be the D (6 bases). The V end lost 0 bases, the J end lost 1 base, and 7 bases lay between the germline ends. Per the germline V gene, CDR1 is LGHDT and CDR2 is YNNKEL (reference sequence). The CDR3 is 15 residues long. In DNA form, the CDR3 reads TGTGCCAGCAGCCAAGAAGGGACTTCCTACAATGAGCAGTTCTTC. The encoded protein is CASSQEGTSYNEQFF.

This clonotype turned up a few times. The rearrangement uses TRBV7-2 and TRBJ1-1; D unresolved. Between the trimmed V and J ends, which lost 5 bases and 1 base, there was a span of 14 bases. Germline V CDR1 and CDR2: SGHTA, FQGNSA. The CDR3 length is 15 residues. The CDR3 DNA is TGTGCCAGCAGCCCCGAGGGTTATAGGAACACTGAAGCTTTCTTT. The encoded protein is CASSPEGYRNTEAFF.

This chain joins TRBV11-2 and TRBJ2-1, with TRBD1 matching over 9 bases. The V and J ends lost 5 bases and 5 bases, in that order; junction bases with no gene match: 7. The CDR3 loop spans 15 amino acids. The germline CDR1 and CDR2 sequences are SGHAT and FQNNGV. The CDR3 protein is CASSQQRTGDNEQFF. The CDR3 coding sequence is TGTGCCAGCAGCCAACAACGGACAGGGGACAATGAGCAGTTCTTC.

The chain is built from TRBV15 and TRBJ2-3, with 10 bases identical to TRBD2. The CDR3 is made up of 15 amino acids. The V gene's germline CDR1 is LNHNV and CDR2 YYDKDF (reference sequence). The V segment lost 4 bases and the J segment 1 base; nucleotides outside the gene matches: 2. CDR3 in DNA: TGTGCCACCAGCACAGGGACTAGCGGCACAGATACGCAGTATTTT. Encoded protein: CATSTGTSGTDTQYF.

This clonotype has only a few counts. V usage is TRBV24-1 and J usage is TRBJ2-2; 10 bases are a match to TRBD2. The length of the CDR3 is 21 residues. Trimming removed 4 bases from V and 1 base from J; junction bases left unmatched: 17. Germline CDR1 reads KGHDR; CDR2 reads SFDVKD. The DNA for the CDR3 is TGTGCCACCAGTGACTCTAGCGGGAGAGACGAAAAGAAAGTGAACACCGGGGAGCTGTTTTTT. This translates into CATSDSSGRDEKKVNTGELFF.

The sample holds many counts of this clonotype. The V gene is TRBV6-5, the J gene TRBJ2-7; 10 nucleotides align to TRBD2. This CDR3 is built from 15 residues. The ends lost 0 bases at V and 4 bases at J; junction bases unmatched: 3. CDR1 and CDR2 (germline): MNHEY, SVGAGI. CDR3 sequence: CASSYSLAGTYEQYF. CDR3 nucleotide sequence: TGTGCCAGCAGTTACTCACTAGCGGGAACGTACGAGCAGTACTTC.

This clonotype came up a few times. The chain has TRBV9 and TRBJ2-7; 14 bases line up with TRBD2. The V segment lost 3 bases and the J segment 4 bases; nucleotides outside the gene matches: 3. There are 15 residues in the CDR3. Germline CDR1 SGDLS, CDR2 YYNGEE. The CDR3 loop is CASSAGLAGVYEQYF. In DNA, the CDR3 is TGTGCCAGCAGCGCGGGACTAGCGGGAGTATACGAGCAGTACTTC.

J is TRBJ2-3 and V is TRBV2, with D perhaps TRBD2 (6 bases). Trimming stripped 7 bases from V and 1 base from J, with 12 bases between. Germline V gives CDR1 SNHLY, CDR2 FYNNEI. This CDR3 spans 14 amino acids. The CDR3 bases are TGTGCCAGCATGGAGGGTTGGGGCACAGATACGCAGTATTTT. Protein product: CASMEGWGTDTQYF.

This clonotype was observed many times. The chain uses TRBV4-1 and TRBJ2-7, with TRBD1 as a possible D gene (5 bases). Germline-derived CDR1 and CDR2 are MGHRA and YSYEKL. The CDR3 consists of 15 residues. V lost 1 base to trimming and J lost 4 bases, with 14 bases between them. The CDR3 sequence: CASSQGTTRGYEQYV. In DNA form, the CDR3 reads TGCGCCAGCAGCCAAGGGACAACCCGAGGTTACGAGCAGTACGTC.

J is TRBJ2-4 and V is TRBV11-3, with D uncertain. The CDR3 spans 16 residues. Germline V gene data show CDR1 as SGHNT and CDR2 as YENEEA. V shed 3 bases and J shed 6 bases, with 18 bases lying between them. The CDR3 sequence is CASSFFSGATGNIQYF. The CDR3 nucleotides read TGTGCCAGCAGCTTTTTTTCGGGCGCGACCGGAAACATTCAGTACTTC.

The chain joins TRBV15 to TRBJ2-1, with D perhaps TRBD1 (6 bases). Trimming removed 3 bases from V and 0 bases from J, with 15 bases in between. CDR1 and CDR2 (germline): LNHNV, YYDKDF (reference sequence). This CDR3 region has 17 residues. CDR3 nucleotides: TGTGCCACCAGCAGCCCCTTGGACAGTACCTCCTACAATGAGCAGTTCTTC. This gives the protein CATSSPLDSTSYNEQFF. The variable domain in full, completed from reference TRBV15 and TRBJ2-1, reads DAMVIQNPRYQVTQFGKPVTLSCSQTLNHNVMYWYQQKSSQAPKLLFHYYDKDFNNEADTPDNFQSRRPNTSFCFLDIRSPGLGDTAMYLCATSSPLDSTSYNEQFFGPGTRLTVL.

The CDR3 protein is CASSDERGVGTQPQHF. The CDR3 DNA sequence: TGTGCCAGCAGTGACGAGAGGGGTGTTGGGACCCAGCCCCAGCATTTT. The genes are TRBV2 and TRBJ1-5, with D perhaps matching TRBD1 (5 bases). CDR3 length: 16 amino acids. The V end lost 3 bases, the J end lost 7 bases, and 19 bases lay between the germline ends. Per germline, CDR1 SNHLY and CDR2 FYNNEI.